This note documents a single T cell receptor beta chain sequence. The target of this receptor is not known. No base quality information exists; no much larger clone differs at one position. From its cysteine to its phenylalanine, the CDR3 spans 17 amino acids. This entry keeps only the CDR3 DNA: 51 bases, framed from base 1. CDR1 MDHEN and CDR2 SYDVKM are derived from the germline V gene. Unmatched junction bases come to 8, with V trimmed by 2 bases and J by 5 bases. This sample is part of a study of blood T cell repertoires in COVID-19 (dated by TCRdb to between 2020 and 2021). For the wider study: Samples covering the acute and convalescent phases of COVID-19 were provided by collaborators in the United States, Italy and Spain. The prospective study material was composed of cDNA or gDNA derived from T cells, B-cell-depleted T cells, or PBMCs. Subjects who had been exposed to COVID-19, were actively infected with it, or had recovered from it provided the deeply sampled blood TCRbeta repertoires that made up the dataset. The repertoires were released in a freely available public database intended as a resource for research on the immune response to SARS-CoV-2. The samples were drawn from two sources: the first 160 participants of the ongoing ImmuneRACE study, and 1,200 or so subjects contributed by 6 global collaborators. A de-identified subject ID, COVID-19 status, age in years and sex were almost always included in the sample metadata. Where available, HLA class I and class II types were obtained from metadata supplied by the sample provider rather than from assay-based typing.

General findings and caveats noted by the study authors: The quantity of clinical and demographic metadata differed by source and by participant and was supplied without curation.

One collaborating source in Seattle enrolled patients while the patients were actively infected and followed the patients over time throughout the course of disease. The collaborating institutions used their own protocols to collect whole blood in K2EDTA tubes. Collaborator samples were shipped for TCRbeta analysis as frozen whole blood, isolated PBMCs, or DNA extracted from either sample type. TCRbeta CDR3 regions were amplified from genomic DNA by means of the immunoSEQ Assay, a bias-controlled multiplex PCR. Per the authors' processing: Nucleated cell counts per sample were estimated from amplification of reference gene primers within the assay. To quantify the absolute abundance of each unique TCRbeta CDR3 rearrangement, sequence reads were collapsed and filtered. Productive Simpson clonality was computed per sample as the square root of Simpson's diversity index over productive rearrangements. In TCRdb, the immuneACCESS table is reduced to in-frame sequences with V and J assigned. These tables do not hold every clone; where another copy was compared, an unresolved V gene accounts for under half, and the others remain unexplained. From that table come the V and J calls and clone size; the DNA was used to work out D and trimming. For this sample there are under 450,000 clones; approximately 89% appear just once. Roughly 12% of the sample is in the top ten clones.

Sample: peripheral blood. The receptor was isolated from a woman in her forties or fifties with COVID-19, enrolled during active disease. The chain is made from TRBV28 and TRBJ1-4; 10 nucleotides in the junction match TRBD1. The DNA reads TGTGCCAGCAGTTTAGGGGGACAGGGGCCGGAGAATGAAAAACTGTTTTTT. Translated, it gives CASSLGGQGPENEKLFF.